The 31 T cell receptor beta chains listed next were all sequenced from one sample in a study of radiation and T cells in renal cell carcinoma. TCRdb's copy holds only in-frame clones and misses some; the assay was immunoSEQ multiplex PCR. The sample lists tens of thousands of clones, over 70% occurring once. As to time point: baseline pretreatment blood. Described treatment: 15 Gy SBRT to primary tumor, nephrectomy 4 weeks later. The material was blood, obtained from a patient whose treatment included radiotherapy and nephrectomy. The receptor source for this set is a man in his sixties with renal cell carcinoma.

The V call is TRBV7-9, the J call TRBJ1-1; no definite D call. The germline CDR1 and CDR2 sequences are SEHNR and FQNEAQ (reference sequence). V dropped 4 bases and J dropped 4 bases, with 10 bases sitting between them. The CDR3 sequence is 13 residues long. The CDR3 sequence: CASSWEDFTEAFF. The CDR3 DNA reads TGTGCCAGCAGCTGGGAGGATTTCACTGAAGCTTTCTTT.

The chain employs TRBV5-4 and TRBJ2-2; TRBD2 aligns across 12 bases. Per germline, CDR1 SGHNT and CDR2 YYREEE (reference sequence). Trimming at V came to 0 bases and at J to 4 bases, leaving 10 bases not matched to a gene. CDR3 length: 19 residues. The CDR3 protein is CASSLVTSGGSDFTGELFF. In nucleotides, the CDR3 is TGTGCCAGCAGCTTGGTAACTAGCGGGGGGTCCGATTTCACCGGGGAGCTGTTTTTT.

V and J are TRBV29-1 and TRBJ1-1, with D possibly TRBD1 on 5 matching bases. This CDR3 comprises 16 residues. Deletions cut 0 bases from V and 1 base from J, with 15 bases between. Per germline, CDR1 SQVTM and CDR2 ANQGSEA. CDR3 residues: CSVEDPMARGNTEAFF. As DNA, the CDR3 is TGCAGCGTTGAAGACCCCATGGCGAGGGGGAACACTGAAGCTTTCTTT. Full variable domain (missing parts from reference TRBV29-1 and TRBJ1-1): SAVISQKPSRDICQRGTSLTIQCQVDSQVTMMFWYRQQPGQSLTLIATANQGSEATYESGFVIDKFPISRPNLTFSTLTVSNMSPEDSSIYLCSVEDPMARGNTEAFFGQGTRLTVV.

The V gene is TRBV29-1, the J gene TRBJ1-1, with TRBD1 matching 9 bases. This CDR3 comprises 16 residues. V gave up 6 bases and J gave up 4 bases; unmatched junction bases: 15. Germline V lookup: CDR1 SQVTM, CDR2 ANQGSEA. CDR3 sequence (DNA): TGCAGCGTGGGGGACGCAGGGACAGGGAGGGGCACTGAAGCTTTCTTT. It codes for CSVGDAGTGRGTEAFF.

The CDR3 loop reads CASSEAGGNQPQHF. In DNA, the CDR3 is TGTGCCAGCAGTGAGGCGGGGGGCAATCAGCCCCAGCATTTT. The V call is TRBV25-1, the J call TRBJ1-5; D may be TRBD1 (5 bases). Germline loops: CDR1 MGHDK, CDR2 SYGVNS. The length of the CDR3 is 14 residues. Trimming removed 3 bases at V and 2 bases at J, with 8 bases between.

This clone was seen more than once but under ten times. This chain connects TRBV1 to TRBJ2-5; the DNA was not used to check the table's D call, TRBD1. TRBV1 is shown as a pseudogene. The CDR3 loop spans 17 amino acids. This chain's CDR3 is CTSSQVQGHQYQETQYF. The DNA of the CDR3 is TGCACCAGCAGCCAAGTCCAGGGACATCAGTACCAAGAGACCCAGTACTTC.

The V call is TRBV5-6, the J call TRBJ2-7; D gene unclear. The germline CDR1 and CDR2 sequences are SGHDT and YYEEEE. The V end lost 0 bases, the J end lost 3 bases, and 4 bases lay between the germline ends. There are 12 residues in the CDR3. The CDR3 coding sequence is TGTGCCAGCAGCTTGGAATACTACGAGCAGTACTTC. This codes for CASSLEYYEQYF.

The chain is built from TRBV5-8 and TRBJ1-5, with 7 bases lining up with TRBD1. This CDR3 is built from 17 residues. Trimming took 0 bases from V and 0 from J; bases not matched to a gene: 6. CDR1 and CDR2 (germline): SGHTS, YDEGEE. The CDR3 DNA reads as TGTGCCAGCAGCTTGGGAACAGGGGATTATAGCAATCAGCCCCAGCATTTT. Encoded protein: CASSLGTGDYSNQPQHF.

The V call is TRBV7-9, the J call TRBJ2-1; D may correspond to TRBD1 or TRBD2 (5 bases each). Germline CDR1 and CDR2: SEHNR and FQNEAQ (reference sequence). CDR3 length: 16 residues. V was shortened by 5 bases and J by 5 bases, with 19 bases between the two germline ends. Written as DNA, the CDR3 is TGTGCCAGCAGCCCGTCCGGGGCAGGGCTCGACAATGAGCAGTTCTTC. It codes for CASSPSGAGLDNEQFF.

Only one count was recorded for this clone. This chain uses TRBV5-6 with TRBJ2-2; D gene unclear. V dropped 5 bases and J dropped 0 bases, with 17 bases sitting between them. The CDR3 consists of 17 residues. CDR1 is SGHDT, CDR2 YYEEEE, per germline. CDR3 nucleotide sequence: TGTGCCAGCAGGGATTATCGGGCCTTAACGAACACCGGGGAGCTGTTTTTT. Amino acids: CASRDYRALTNTGELFF.

V gene TRBV21-1 combines with J gene TRBJ1-1; the table's D gene call, TRBD1, was not cross checked with the DNA. TRBV21-1 is a pseudogene segment. The CDR3 runs 18 residues. The CDR3 DNA reads TGTGCCAGCAGCACCAGAGGGGGACGGATGTACATGAACACTGAAGCTTTCTTT. It specifies CASSTRGGRMYMNTEAFF.

This rearrangement joins TRBV27 to TRBJ1-2; D unresolved. Germline values: CDR1 MNHEY, CDR2 SMNVEV (reference sequence). The CDR3 runs to 17 residues. Trimming stripped 2 bases from V and 2 bases from J, with 18 bases between. CDR3 sequence reads: CASSLGINNPGNYGYTF. The CDR3 nucleotides are TGTGCCAGCAGTTTAGGGATTAATAACCCGGGGAACTATGGCTACACCTTC.

The chain recombines TRBV27 with TRBJ2-7; the D gene could be TRBD1 or TRBD2 (5 bases each). V lost 2 bases, J lost 5 bases, and 13 bases lay in between. The CDR3 consists of 14 residues. The V gene's germline CDR1 is MNHEY and CDR2 SMNVEV (reference sequence). CDR3 amino acids: CASSLMNGGDEQYF. Written as DNA, the CDR3 is TGTGCCAGCAGTTTAATGAATGGGGGAGACGAGCAGTACTTC.

The chain carries TRBV19 and TRBJ1-3; D gene ambiguous. CDR1 is LNHDA, CDR2 SQIVND, per germline (reference sequence). V was clipped by 3 bases and J by 0 bases, with 6 bases between them. The CDR3 loop spans 14 amino acids. The CDR3: CASSITSSGNTIYF. CDR3 coding DNA: TGTGCCAGTAGTATTACAAGCTCTGGAAACACCATATATTTT.

The chain recombines TRBV5-6 with TRBJ2-7; D is possibly TRBD1 (5 bases). The CDR3 is 14 amino acids. V dropped 2 bases and J dropped 1 base, with 10 bases sitting between them. CDR1 is SGHDT and CDR2 is YYEEEE in the germline V gene. The CDR3 region is CASSFSTASYEQYF. CDR3 in DNA: TGTGCCAGCAGCTTCTCGACAGCGTCCTACGAGCAGTACTTC.

In DNA, the CDR3 is TGCGCCAGCAGCTTGGAGGAGGGAAGCGGCTACACCTTC. Residues: CASSLEEGSGYTF. This chain joins TRBV5-1 and TRBJ1-2, with D unclear. The CDR3 runs to 13 residues. Per germline, CDR1 SGHRS and CDR2 YFSETQ. The V gene lost 0 bases and the J gene lost 8 bases, with 11 bases spanning the gap.

V usage is TRBV6-5 and J usage is TRBJ1-1, with D hard to call. V shed 2 bases and J shed 0 bases, with 7 bases lying between them. Germline-derived CDR1 and CDR2 are MNHEY and SVGAGI. The CDR3 is 14 amino acids. CDR3 nucleotides: TGTGCCAGCAGTTACAGCCAGATGAACACTGAAGCTTTCTTT. Protein: CASSYSQMNTEAFF.

This clone has just one count. J is TRBJ2-2 and V is TRBV30; D is possibly TRBD2 (5 bases). Per the germline V gene, CDR1 is GTSNPN and CDR2 is SVGIG (reference sequence). The CDR3 sequence is 13 residues long. Trimming removed 1 base at V and 5 bases at J, with 8 bases between. CDR3 nucleotide sequence: TGTGCCTGGAGTGAGAGCGGAACCGGGGAGCTGTTTTTT. Amino acid sequence: CAWSESGTGELFF. Using reference TRBV30 and TRBJ2-2 for the parts outside the CDR3, the full variable domain is SQTIHQWPATLVQPVGSPLSLECTVEGTSNPNLYWYRQAAGRGLQLLFYSVGIGQISSEVPQNLSASRPQDRQFILSSKKLLLSDSGFYLCAWSESGTGELFFGEGSRLTVL.

This clone was seen a few times. The CDR3: CASRPGHQNTEAFF. CDR3 in DNA: TGTGCCAGTAGACCGGGACACCAGAACACTGAAGCTTTCTTT. The V gene is TRBV19, the J gene TRBJ1-1, with a weak D call TRBD1 (6 bases). V was pared by 6 bases and J by 1 base, with 12 bases between. The length of the CDR3 is 14 residues. Germline lookup yields CDR1 LNHDA and CDR2 SQIVND (reference sequence). The full variable domain, completed using reference TRBV19 and TRBJ1-1, is DGGITQSPKYLFRKEGQNVTLSCEQNLNHDAMYWYRQDPGQGLRLIYYSQIVNDFQKGDIAEGYSVSREKKESFPLTVTSAQKNPTAFYLCASRPGHQNTEAFFGQGTRLTVV.

In its sample, this clone was seen a few times. This chain connects TRBV27 to TRBJ1-5; possibly TRBD1 for D (5 bases). The CDR3 has 13 residues. Germline CDR1 reads MNHEY; CDR2 reads SMNVEV (reference sequence). V gave up 9 bases and J gave up 10 bases, with 19 bases separating them. This chain's CDR3 is CASSQGQFSPQHF. The DNA for the CDR3 is TGTGCCAGTAGTCAGGGTCAATTCAGCCCCCAGCATTTT.

The chain uses TRBV28 and TRBJ1-5, with no clear D. V was shortened by 5 bases and J by 7 bases, with 21 bases between the two germline ends. Per the germline V gene, CDR1 is MDHEN and CDR2 is SYDVKM. The CDR3 consists of 16 residues. The CDR3 reads CASSNQTRLVRQPQHF. Here the CDR3 DNA reads TGTGCCAGCAGTAACCAGACCCGACTTGTAAGGCAGCCCCAGCATTTT.

This rearrangement joins TRBV7-2 to TRBJ2-3; D gene ambiguous. The germline V and J ends were trimmed by 5 bases and 0 bases, with 18 bases remaining between them. Germline values: CDR1 SGHTA, CDR2 FQGNSA. The CDR3 runs to 17 residues. The CDR3 loop is CASSPSGPFPSTDTQYF. In DNA form, the CDR3 reads TGTGCCAGCAGCCCTTCAGGACCCTTCCCTAGCACAGATACGCAGTATTTT.

V and J are TRBV4-1 and TRBJ2-3; possible D gene TRBD1, 5 bases. Looked up from germline, CDR1 is MGHRA and CDR2 is YSYEKL. The CDR3 is made up of 16 amino acids. Trimming took 4 bases from V and 1 from J, leaving 15 bases between them. The CDR3 reads CASSRKGQGGTDTQYF. The CDR3 nucleotides read TGCGCCAGCAGCCGGAAGGGGCAGGGTGGCACAGATACGCAGTATTTT.

V usage is TRBV30 and J usage is TRBJ2-5; no reliable D call. Trimming stripped 8 bases from V and 4 bases from J, with 11 bases between. This CDR3 comprises 11 residues. Germline CDR1 GTSNPN, CDR2 SVGIG (reference sequence). The CDR3 nucleotides are TGTGCCGTGGCTACGCGAGAGACCCAGTACTTC. It is translated as CAVATRETQYF.

The V and J genes are TRBV7-2 and TRBJ2-3; 7 bases agree with TRBD1. Germline CDR1 SGHTA, CDR2 FQGNSA. With 10 bases clipped from V and 2 bases from J, the junction kept 9 bases outside the gene matches. The CDR3 length is 14 residues. The CDR3: CATGRQGSTDTQYF. For the CDR3, the DNA is TGTGCCACCGGCCGACAGGGCTCCACAGATACGCAGTATTTT.

The chain has TRBV9 and TRBJ2-5; D might be TRBD1 (6 bases). The CDR3 loop spans 15 amino acids. The germline V gene encodes CDR1 SGDLS and CDR2 YYNGEE. Trimming left V 1 base short and J 5 bases short, with 15 bases between. In DNA, the CDR3 is TGTGCCAGCAGCGTAAGGGACAACCCGGGGGAGACCCAGTACTTC. This sequence encodes CASSVRDNPGETQYF. Complete variable domain (other parts from reference TRBV9 and TRBJ2-5): DSGVTQTPKHLITATGQRVTLRCSPRSGDLSVYWYQQSLDQGLQFLIQYYNGEERAKGNILERFSAQQFPDLHSELNLSSLELGDSALYFCASSVRDNPGETQYFGPGTRLLVL.

The chain uses TRBV15 and TRBJ1-6; D might be TRBD1 (5 bases). Per germline, CDR1 LNHNV and CDR2 YYDKDF (reference sequence). The V end was cut by 0 bases, the J end by 7 bases, with 13 bases between. The CDR3 covers 16 residues. CDR3 sequence: CATSRERTPSNSPLHF. The CDR3 nucleotides are TGTGCCACCAGCAGAGAGAGGACACCCTCAAATTCACCCCTCCACTTT.

The chain recombines TRBV11-2 with TRBJ1-4; 7 bases agree with TRBD1. CDR1 is SGHAT and CDR2 is FQNNGV in the germline V gene. V dropped 5 bases and J dropped 5; count of bases not matched to a gene: 8. This CDR3 is built from 15 residues. CDR3 nucleotides: TGTGCCAGCAGCCGAGGGGGCGGAAGAAATGAAAAACTGTTTTTT. Amino acid sequence: CASSRGGGRNEKLFF.

This clone came up a few times. This chain links TRBV6-1 with TRBJ1-2; D call uncertain. The V gene lost 2 bases and the J gene lost 3 bases, with 7 bases spanning the gap. There are 13 residues in the CDR3. Germline CDR1 MNHNS, CDR2 SASEGT. Here the CDR3 reads CASSENEYYGYTF. CDR3 nucleotide sequence: TGTGCCAGCAGTGAAAACGAATACTATGGCTACACCTTC.

The rearrangement uses TRBV19 and TRBJ1-5; weak D call: TRBD1 (6 bases). The V gene lost 3 bases and the J gene lost 0 bases, with 15 bases spanning the gap. Germline V gene sequence: CDR1 LNHDA, CDR2 SQIVND (reference sequence). CDR3 size: 17 residues. The CDR3 coding sequence is TGTGCCAGTAGTATCTCCCGGGACACCTTTAGCAATCAGCCCCAGCATTTT. The encoded protein is CASSISRDTFSNQPQHF.

The chain has TRBV11-2 and TRBJ2-7; D is unresolved. The CDR3 contains 17 residues. Germline-derived CDR1 and CDR2 are SGHAT and FQNNGV. With 4 bases removed from V and 3 bases from J, the gap between germline ends came to 22 bases. The CDR3 spells CASSSSLSGWSHYEQYF. In DNA, the CDR3 is TGTGCCAGCAGCTCCTCCCTCTCGGGTTGGTCCCACTACGAGCAGTACTTC. Filled out from reference TRBV11-2 and TRBJ2-7, the complete variable domain reads EAGVAQSPRYKIIEKRQSVAFWCNPISGHATLYWYQQILGQGPKLLIQFQNNGVVDDSQLPKDRFSAERLKGVDSTLKIQPAKLEDSAVYLCASSSSLSGWSHYEQYFGPGTRLTVT.